The 8 T cell receptor beta chains given below trace back to one sample, sequenced in a study of cytomegalovirus exposure and HLA in healthy donors. PCR primers comprised 60 Vbeta and 13 Jbeta primers. Data came from immunoSEQ multiplex PCR; TCRdb stores just in-frame clones and leaves some out. The sample consists of under 150,000 clones, 75% to 90% of them appearing once. The sample comprised PBMCs. These receptors were taken from a woman aged 40 to 55 in good health and CMV-seronegative.

This sequence joins TRBV18 and TRBJ2-1, with 9 nucleotides matching TRBD2. V gave up 3 bases and J gave up 9 bases; unmatched junction bases: 6. Germline V CDR1 and CDR2: KGHSH, LQKENI. This CDR3 region has 14 residues. Written as DNA, the CDR3 is TGTGCCAGCTCACCCCCTAGCGGGGCAAGTGAGCAGTTCTTC. Translating gives CASSPPSGASEQFF.

The rearrangement links TRBV28 to TRBJ1-2, with TRBD1 identical over 9 bases. Germline-derived CDR1 and CDR2 are MDHEN and SYDVKM. Losses at the gene ends were 4 bases for V and 1 base for J; bases not matched to a gene: 10. The CDR3 length is 17 residues. The CDR3 DNA reads as TGTGCCAGCAGTTCAAGAGGACAGGGGATGGGTAACTATGGCTACACCTTC. Its translation is CASSSRGQGMGNYGYTF.

The chain combines TRBV10-1 with TRBJ1-5; D remains unclear. The CDR3 totals 18 residues. CDR1 is WNHNN and CDR2 is SYGVQD in the germline V gene (reference sequence). V gave up 2 bases and J gave up 0 bases, with 17 bases separating them. The CDR3 protein is CASSEREGPGYSNQPQHF. The CDR3 region has the DNA TGCGCCAGCAGTGAGAGAGAGGGCCCGGGGTATAGCAATCAGCCCCAGCATTTT.

The chain couples TRBV4-1 to TRBJ1-3; tentative D call: TRBD1 (5 bases). The CDR3 contains 14 residues. Germline CDR1 reads MGHRA; CDR2 reads YSYEKL. V was clipped by 1 base and J by 1 base, with 5 bases between them. CDR3: CASSQAGSGNTIYF. The DNA of the CDR3 is TGCGCCAGCAGCCAAGCAGGGTCTGGAAACACCATATATTTT.

The chain uses TRBV6-5 and TRBJ2-7, with a weak D call TRBD1 (5 bases). The V gene's germline CDR1 is MNHEY and CDR2 SVGAGI. The CDR3 covers 12 residues. Trimming left V 2 bases short and J 6 bases short, with 8 bases between. The CDR3 protein is CASSYGAGEQYF. The CDR3 nucleotides are TGTGCCAGCAGTTACGGGGCAGGCGAGCAGTACTTC.

The chain links TRBV27 to TRBJ1-4; no clear D. The CDR3 runs 12 residues. The ends were cut back, 3 bases at V and 5 bases at J, with 4 bases in the middle. CDR1 MNHEY and CDR2 SMNVEV come from the germline V gene (reference sequence). CDR3 in DNA: TGTGCCAGCAGTTTCCGGAATGAAAAACTGTTTTTT. Protein sequence: CASSFRNEKLFF.

This clone has a single count. The gene calls are TRBV6-5 and TRBJ2-7; tentative D call: TRBD2 (6 bases). Trimming pared 5 bases from V and 1 base from J, leaving 12 bases between. This CDR3 spans 14 amino acids. Germline CDR1 is MNHEY and CDR2 is SVGAGI. The CDR3 DNA is TGTGCCAGCAGTAGGAGGGGCCCTTCCTACGAGCAGTACTTC. Translation gives CASSRRGPSYEQYF.

V usage is TRBV15 and J usage is TRBJ1-2, with a tentative D call TRBD1 (5 bases). This CDR3 spans 13 amino acids. Germline values: CDR1 LNHNV, CDR2 YYDKDF (reference sequence). V was trimmed by 3 bases and J by 1 base, leaving 6 bases between them. The CDR3 DNA reads as TGTGCCACCAGCAGCCAGGGTAACTATGGCTACACCTTC. Its protein product is CATSSQGNYGYTF.